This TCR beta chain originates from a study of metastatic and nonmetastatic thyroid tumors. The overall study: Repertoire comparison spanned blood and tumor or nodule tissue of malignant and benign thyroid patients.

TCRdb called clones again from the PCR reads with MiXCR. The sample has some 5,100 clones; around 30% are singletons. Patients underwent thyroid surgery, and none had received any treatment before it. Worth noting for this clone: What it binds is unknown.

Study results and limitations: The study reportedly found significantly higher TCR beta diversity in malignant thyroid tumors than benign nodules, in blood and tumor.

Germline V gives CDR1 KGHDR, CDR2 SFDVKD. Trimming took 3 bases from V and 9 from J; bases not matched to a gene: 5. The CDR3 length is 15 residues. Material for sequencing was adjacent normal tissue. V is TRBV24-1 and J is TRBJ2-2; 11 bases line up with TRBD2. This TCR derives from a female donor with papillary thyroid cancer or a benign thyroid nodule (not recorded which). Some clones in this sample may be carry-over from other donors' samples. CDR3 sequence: CATSDTGTSGRELFF. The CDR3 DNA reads TGTGCCACCAGTGATACCGGGACTAGCGGCCGGGAGCTGTTTTTT.